The 21 T cell receptor beta chains listed next were all sequenced from one sample in a study of T-cell reconstitution after alpha-beta-depleted transplantation in children. Library preparation (for TCRbeta) was performed with unique molecular identifiers. TCRdb recomputed calls from the PCR reads with MiXCR, one row per CDR3 protein. The sample contains some 840,000 distinct CDR3 sequences, 16% of which appear only once. The source was PBMCs, mostly from graft donor cells, collected 360 days after TCRalphabeta/CD19-depleted stem cell transplant. Receptor source: a male patient younger than 18 who had a stem cell transplant for acute lymphoblastic leukemia, so the T cells may come from the graft donor.

This chain links TRBV5-1 with TRBJ2-3; the D gene is possibly TRBD2 (5 bases). This CDR3 has 16 amino acids. CDR1 and CDR2 from the germline V gene are SGHRS and YFSETQ. Deletions cut 1 base from V and 0 bases from J, with 12 bases between. The CDR3 is CASSLFLRGSTDTQYF. As DNA, the CDR3 is TGCGCCAGCAGCTTGTTCCTCCGCGGGAGCACAGATACGCAGTATTTT. The full variable domain, in which reference TRBV5-1 and TRBJ2-3 provide the parts outside the CDR3, is KAGVTQTPRYLIKTRGQQVTLSCSPISGHRSVSWYQQTPGQGLQFLFEYFSETQRNKGNFPGRFSGRQFSNSRSEMNVSTLELGDSALYLCASSLFLRGSTDTQYFGPGTRLTVL.

V gene TRBV21-1 combines with J gene TRBJ2-7; TRBD1, as called in the table, went unchecked against the DNA. TRBV21-1 is deemed a pseudogene. CDR3 size: 13 residues. The CDR3 coding sequence is TGTGCCAGCGTCCGGGACACCCAGGGCGAGCAGTACTTC. This sequence encodes CASVRDTQGEQYF.

This chain connects TRBV30 to TRBJ2-2; D is possibly TRBD1 or TRBD2 (5 bases each). This CDR3 has 13 residues. Germline loops: CDR1 GTSNPN, CDR2 SVGIG (reference sequence). The V end lost 4 bases, the J end lost 8 bases, and 14 bases lay between the germline ends. CDR3 sequence (DNA): TGTGCCTGGATGGGGCAGCGGACGGGGGAGCTGTTTTTT. This translates into CAWMGQRTGELFF.

This clonotype was seen more than once but under ten times. This chain uses TRBV18 with TRBJ1-4; 7 positions match TRBD1. Germline values: CDR1 KGHSH, CDR2 LQKENI. The trim removed 1 base at V and 0 bases at J, leaving 11 bases unmatched. The CDR3 is 19 residues long. CDR3 amino acids: CASSPRLQGNAATNEKLFF. DNA for the CDR3: TGTGCCAGCTCACCACGACTACAGGGGAATGCCGCAACTAATGAAAAACTGTTTTTT.

The chain employs TRBV24-1 and TRBJ2-1, with unresolved D. The CDR3 loop spans 17 amino acids. The germline V gene has CDR1 KGHDR and CDR2 SFDVKD. V was clipped by 4 bases and J by 3 bases, with 18 bases between them. For the CDR3, the DNA is TGTGCCACCAGTGACCCCTCTCAATCAAAGGGCTACAATGAGCAGTTCTTC. This translates into CATSDPSQSKGYNEQFF.

The CDR3 region has the DNA TGCGCCAGCAGCGTGGGACAGGGGGCGTCCTATGGCTACACCTTC. Its translation is CASSVGQGASYGYTF. The V and J genes are TRBV5-1 and TRBJ1-2; 12 nucleotides align to TRBD1. V dropped 4 bases and J dropped 4; count of bases not matched to a gene: 5. Per germline, CDR1 SGHRS and CDR2 YFSETQ. The CDR3 loop spans 15 amino acids.

The rearrangement links TRBV2 to TRBJ2-2; D perhaps matches TRBD1 (5 bases). V lost 6 bases and J 1 base, leaving 9 bases between the germline ends. From germline, CDR1 is SNHLY and CDR2 FYNNEI. CDR3 length: 14 residues. In DNA form, the CDR3 reads TGTGCCAGCAGACAGGTCTTGAACACCGGGGAGCTGTTTTTT. Translating gives CASRQVLNTGELFF.

This clonotype was detected ten times or more. This chain links TRBV5-1 with TRBJ2-5, with 7 bases that match TRBD2. The CDR3 spans 14 residues. Trimming removed 1 base from V and 0 bases from J; junction bases left unmatched: 0. Germline lookup yields CDR1 SGHRS and CDR2 YFSETQ. CDR3 nucleotides: TGCGCCAGCAGCTTGCTAGCGGACCAAGAGACCCAGTACTTC. It yields the protein CASSLLADQETQYF.

The genes are TRBV5-1 and TRBJ2-1, with a possible D match to TRBD2 (6 bases). The CDR3 has 16 residues. Germline V CDR1 and CDR2: SGHRS, YFSETQ. V lost 4 bases to trimming and J lost 5 bases, with 19 bases between them. For the CDR3, the DNA is TGCGCCAGCAGCCCGGCAGCGGGTGGGGACCACAATGAGCAGTTCTTC. Amino acid sequence: CASSPAAGGDHNEQFF.

This clonotype was seen only a few times. This chain links TRBV9 with TRBJ1-1, with D tentatively TRBD1 (5 bases). This CDR3 has 17 residues. The germline V gene encodes CDR1 SGDLS and CDR2 YYNGEE. The V end lost 0 bases, the J end lost 1 base, and 16 bases lay between the germline ends. CDR3 residues: CASSVEPEGPSNTEAFF. CDR3 sequence (DNA): TGTGCCAGCAGCGTAGAACCAGAGGGACCCTCGAACACTGAAGCTTTCTTT.

J is TRBJ2-7 and V is TRBV20-1; D is undetermined. Germline lookup yields CDR1 DFQATT and CDR2 SNEGSKA (reference sequence). Between the trimmed V and J ends, which lost 3 bases and 4 bases, there was a span of 13 bases. CDR3 size: 13 residues. CDR3: CSARMRSTYEQYF. The CDR3 DNA follows: TGCAGTGCTAGGATGAGATCCACTTACGAGCAGTACTTC.

This sequence joins TRBV28 and TRBJ2-7; 13 bases match TRBD2. The CDR3 runs to 15 residues. J was trimmed by 6 bases and V by 5 bases; bases with no gene match: 7. CDR1 and CDR2 from the germline V gene are MDHEN and SYDVKM. The CDR3 loop is CASSPTSGRAAEQYF. CDR3 bases: TGTGCCAGCAGTCCTACTAGCGGGAGGGCCGCCGAGCAGTACTTC.

The chain uses TRBV7-8 and TRBJ2-2; D not certain. The CDR3 spans 15 residues. The V end was cut by 9 bases, the J end by 0 bases, with 14 bases between. CDR1 is SGHVS, CDR2 FQNEAQ, per germline. CDR3 region: CASTPYHANTGELFF. The CDR3 coding sequence is TGTGCCAGTACCCCCTATCACGCGAACACCGGGGAGCTGTTTTTT.

The rearrangement uses TRBV5-1 and TRBJ1-1, with D possibly TRBD1 on 5 matching bases. Germline V gene lookup returns CDR1 SGHRS and CDR2 YFSETQ. Trimming took off 0 bases at V and 8 bases at J, with 11 bases between the two ends. The length of the CDR3 is 13 residues. CDR3 bases: TGCGCCAGCAGCTTGGCGGGGGGACCCGAAGCTTTCTTT. Residues: CASSLAGGPEAFF.

This clonotype appeared many times. The chain uses TRBV4-1 and TRBJ2-2; 11 bases are shared with TRBD2. Germline loops: CDR1 MGHRA, CDR2 YSYEKL. The length of the CDR3 is 16 residues. J was trimmed by 7 bases and V by 0 bases; bases with no gene match: 4. The CDR3 loop is CASSQDLAGGNGELFF. The CDR3 DNA sequence: TGCGCCAGCAGCCAAGATCTAGCGGGAGGAAACGGGGAGCTGTTTTTT.

J is TRBJ2-1 and V is TRBV29-1; 7 bases match TRBD2. Trimming cost V 5 bases and J 4 bases; bases outside gene matches: 14. The CDR3 totals 16 residues. Germline-derived CDR1 and CDR2 are SQVTM and ANQGSEA. The CDR3 reads CSVRLAVMMGYNEQFF. The CDR3 DNA follows: TGCAGCGTTCGGCTAGCGGTAATGATGGGGTACAATGAGCAGTTCTTC.

In its sample, this clonotype was seen a few times. In nucleotides, the CDR3 is TGCGCCAGCAGCCAAGACGGACGCCCCAATGAAAAACTGTTTTTT. Its protein product is CASSQDGRPNEKLFF. This chain connects TRBV4-1 to TRBJ1-4; no reliable D call. The V end lost 0 bases, the J end lost 5 bases, and 10 bases lay between the germline ends. The germline V gene encodes CDR1 MGHRA and CDR2 YSYEKL. CDR3 length equals 15 residues.

The chain combines TRBV12-3 or TRBV12-4 with TRBJ2-7; D is perhaps TRBD1 (5 bases). CDR3 length: 15 residues. V lost 6 bases and J 4 bases, leaving 19 bases between the germline ends. The CDR3 is CASRTGVGVKYEQYF. CDR3 DNA: TGTGCCAGCAGGACTGGAGTAGGGGTGAAGTACGAGCAGTACTTC.

This clonotype has a count of ten or more. The gene calls are TRBV29-1 and TRBJ2-3; D gene unclear. Trimming left V 1 base short and J 4 bases short, with 18 bases between. The CDR3 runs to 16 residues. Germline CDR1 and CDR2: SQVTM and ANQGSEA. The CDR3 loop reads CSVEVFAGTRADTQYF. As DNA, the CDR3 is TGCAGCGTTGAAGTATTCGCAGGTACCCGGGCAGATACGCAGTATTTT.

This clonotype was recorded a few times. The chain has TRBV7-2 and TRBJ2-3, with a weak D call TRBD1 (6 bases). The CDR3 has 15 amino acids. The germline gives CDR1 SGHTA, CDR2 FQGNSA. Trimming removed 10 bases at V and 0 bases at J, with 17 bases between. CDR3 sequence (DNA): TGTGCCACCGACCTCGGGACACTGAGCACAGATACGCAGTATTTT. Its protein is CATDLGTLSTDTQYF.

J is TRBJ2-7 and V is TRBV10-2; 7 bases are a match to TRBD2. The germline CDR1 and CDR2 sequences are WSHSY and SAAADI. The trim removed 6 bases at V and 2 bases at J, leaving 10 bases unmatched. This CDR3 comprises 15 residues. As DNA, the CDR3 is TGCGCCAGCAGATATGCTAGCGGTCTGGCCTACGAGCAGTACTTC. Protein: CASRYASGLAYEQYF.